The 31 T cell receptor beta chains in this list originate from one sample, sequenced in a study of CD8 T cells in Susac syndrome (dated by TCRdb to about 2019). Library preparation employed the immunoSEQ multiplex PCR assay. RNA was extracted with the RNeasy kit and about 0.5 to 1 ug was reverse transcribed using random hexamers. TCRdb's own reprocessing of the public reads used fastp at Q25 and MiXCR and kept productive beta chains. Rows with one shared CDR3 protein collapse into an entry with the most common genes and DNA. Here the sample has about 190,000 distinct CDR3 sequences; roughly 94% occur a single time. The ten largest make up 0.15% to 0.2% of the sample. The sample was CD8+ T cells from PBMCs. The receptor set was obtained from a human donor with Susac syndrome.

V and J are TRBV15 and TRBJ2-3; D might be TRBD2 (6 bases). CDR1 is LNHNV, CDR2 YYDKDF, per germline (reference sequence). The CDR3 totals 14 residues. V was trimmed by 0 bases and J by 5 bases, leaving 9 bases between them. The CDR3 DNA reads TGTGCCACCAGCAGAGATTCGGGAGTAGATACGCAGTATTTT. This codes for CATSRDSGVDTQYF. Supplemented by reference TRBV15 and TRBJ2-3, the full variable domain reads DAMVIQNPRYQVTQFGKPVTLSCSQTLNHNVMYWYQQKSSQAPKLLFHYYDKDFNNEADTPDNFQSRRPNTSFCFLDIRSPGLGDTAMYLCATSRDSGVDTQYFGPGTRLTVL.

The genes are TRBV12-3 or TRBV12-4 and TRBJ1-1; D is unresolved. V was shortened by 6 bases and J by 11 bases, with 16 bases between the two germline ends. The CDR3 loop spans 12 amino acids. CDR3 nucleotide sequence: TGTGCCAGCAGGGGCTTAGGGAGGGAGGCTTTCTTT. It encodes CASRGLGREAFF.

The J gene is TRBJ1-2, the V gene TRBV5-1; 7 positions agree with TRBD1. V dropped 3 bases and J dropped 2; count of bases not matched to a gene: 10. Germline V gene data show CDR1 as SGHRS and CDR2 as YFSETQ. The CDR3 extends over 16 amino acids. The CDR3 sequence: CASSYLPGQTNYGYTF. The CDR3 DNA follows: TGCGCCAGCAGCTACCTCCCGGGACAGACAAACTATGGCTACACCTTC.

The chain uses TRBV7-3 and TRBJ2-1; D tentatively fits TRBD1 or TRBD2 (5 bases each). The V and J ends lost 5 bases and 9 bases respectively, with 20 bases between them. Germline values: CDR1 SGHTA, CDR2 FQGTGA. The CDR3 covers 15 residues. CDR3 sequence reads: CASSPQGTTKSEQFF. The CDR3, as DNA: TGTGCCAGCAGCCCCCAAGGGACCACGAAGAGTGAGCAGTTCTTC.

This sequence joins TRBV12-3 or TRBV12-4 and TRBJ2-5; 9 positions match TRBD1. The V and J ends lost 2 bases and 2 bases, in that order; junction bases with no gene match: 6. This CDR3 comprises 16 residues. CDR3 sequence reads: CASSLRTGVRQETQYF. CDR3 DNA sequence: TGTGCCAGCAGTTTACGGACAGGGGTGAGGCAAGAGACCCAGTACTTC.

The rearrangement joins TRBV9 to TRBJ2-3; 8 nucleotides align to TRBD2. Germline CDR1 reads SGDLS; CDR2 reads YYNGEE. The ends lost 0 bases at V and 0 bases at J; junction bases unmatched: 3. This CDR3 has 16 residues. The CDR3 nucleotides are TGTGCCAGCAGCGTAGCTAGCGGGCCTAGCACAGATACGCAGTATTTT. Encoded protein: CASSVASGPSTDTQYF.

CDR3 residues: CASSVVEAGLEQYF. The CDR3 nucleotides are TGTGCCAGCAGCGTAGTTGAAGCGGGGCTCGAGCAGTACTTC. The chain uses TRBV9 and TRBJ2-7, with 7 bases aligning to TRBD2. CDR3 length: 14 residues. CDR1 and CDR2 from the germline V gene are SGDLS and YYNGEE. With V trimmed by 0 bases and J by 6 bases, 6 bases remained unmatched.

The chain uses TRBV29-1 and TRBJ2-5, with TRBD2 identical over 8 bases. The germline gives CDR1 SQVTM, CDR2 ANQGSEA. The CDR3 is 14 residues long. Trimming removed 2 bases from V and 2 bases from J; junction bases left unmatched: 4. CDR3 coding DNA: TGCAGCGTTGAACTAGCGGGTAGACAAGAGACCCAGTACTTC. As protein: CSVELAGRQETQYF.

V gene TRBV6-5 combines with J gene TRBJ2-2, with D perhaps TRBD2 (6 bases). V was cut by 6 bases and J by 4 bases, with 15 bases left in between. This CDR3 comprises 15 residues. The germline gives CDR1 MNHEY, CDR2 SVGAGI. CDR3 in DNA: TGTGCCAGCAGAACCGGGACTCACTTCACCGGGGAGCTGTTTTTT. Its translation: CASRTGTHFTGELFF.

The chain employs TRBV7-2 and TRBJ1-4; 7 bases map to TRBD1. The germline V gene has CDR1 SGHTA and CDR2 FQGNSA. The CDR3 runs to 16 residues. The ends lost 9 bases at V and 8 bases at J; junction bases unmatched: 18. CDR3 sequence reads: CASRQGGISVGEKLFF. The CDR3 DNA is TGTGCCAGTCGACAGGGCGGAATCAGCGTCGGGGAAAAACTGTTTTTT.

This clonotype was detected a few times. For the CDR3, the DNA is TGTGCCAGCAGCTTACTCGGGAGCTCCTACAATGAGCAGTTCTTC. This gives the protein CASSLLGSSYNEQFF. The chain joins TRBV7-3 to TRBJ2-1; maybe TRBD2 (6 bases). The CDR3 has 15 amino acids. V was shortened by 2 bases and J by 0 bases, with 8 bases between the two germline ends. Germline V gene data show CDR1 as SGHTA and CDR2 as FQGTGA.

The rearrangement joins TRBV29-1 to TRBJ1-1, with D possibly TRBD1 on 6 matching bases. Germline V lookup: CDR1 SQVTM, CDR2 ANQGSEA. This CDR3 spans 15 amino acids. V shed 3 bases and J shed 0 bases, with 14 bases lying between them. CDR3 sequence (DNA): TGCAGCGTTGATACAGGGTTGAGGATGAACACTGAAGCTTTCTTT. Protein product: CSVDTGLRMNTEAFF.

J is TRBJ1-5 and V is TRBV29-1, with 9 bases aligning to TRBD1. Trimming removed 5 bases from V and 6 bases from J; junction bases left unmatched: 8. Germline CDR1 is SQVTM and CDR2 is ANQGSEA. The CDR3 has 14 residues. Written as DNA, the CDR3 is TGCAGCGTTTCAAGGACAGGGGCAGGTCAGCCCCAGCATTTT. This translates into CSVSRTGAGQPQHF.

The V gene is TRBV5-6, the J gene TRBJ2-7, with 7 bases that match TRBD1. The CDR3 runs to 12 residues. J gave up 6 bases and V 4 bases, and 4 bases lay outside the gene matches. Germline CDR1 is SGHDT and CDR2 is YYEEEE. The CDR3 sequence: CASSADRVEQYF. Here the CDR3 DNA reads TGTGCCAGCAGCGCTGACAGGGTCGAGCAGTACTTC. Drawing the rest from reference TRBV5-6 and TRBJ2-7, the complete variable domain is DAGVTQSPTHLIKTRGQQVTLRCSPKSGHDTVSWYQQALGQGPQFIFQYYEEEERQRGNFPDRFSGHQFPNYSSELNVNALLLGDSALYLCASSADRVEQYFGPGTRLTVT.

The rearrangement uses TRBV12-3 or TRBV12-4 and TRBJ2-7, with no clear D. The CDR3 covers 11 residues. V lost 4 bases to trimming and J lost 6 bases, with 7 bases between them. This CDR3 reads CASSSLREQYF. The CDR3 bases are TGTGCCAGCAGTTCCTTGCGCGAGCAGTACTTC.

This rearrangement joins TRBV20-1 to TRBJ2-7, with 9 bases lining up with TRBD2. Germline values: CDR1 DFQATT, CDR2 SNEGSKA (reference sequence). CDR3 length equals 14 residues. V lost 4 bases, J lost 5 bases, and 9 bases stayed unmatched. CDR3 protein: CSAKSAGGSHEQYF. The CDR3 DNA follows: TGCAGTGCTAAGTCCGCGGGAGGGTCCCACGAGCAGTACTTC.

V and J are TRBV9 and TRBJ2-7, with a weak D call TRBD1 (6 bases). The CDR3 has 11 amino acids. Trimming removed 4 bases from V and 7 bases from J, with 9 bases in between. Germline values: CDR1 SGDLS, CDR2 YYNGEE. CDR3 sequence: CASSPGQEQYF. In DNA, the CDR3 is TGTGCCAGCAGCCCCGGACAGGAGCAGTACTTC.

This chain connects TRBV30 to TRBJ2-4; D not resolved. Between the trimmed V and J ends, which lost 3 bases and 8 bases, there was a span of 8 bases. The CDR3 contains 11 residues. Per the germline V gene, CDR1 is GTSNPN and CDR2 is SVGIG (reference sequence). CDR3 bases: TGTGCCTGGAGAATCATAGACATTCAGTACTTC. Translating gives CAWRIIDIQYF.

This rearrangement joins TRBV7-9 to TRBJ1-3; 7 nucleotides match TRBD1. This CDR3 region has 14 residues. Germline trimming cut 8 bases from V and 0 bases from J; bases unmatched to any gene: 4. Per germline, CDR1 SEHNR and CDR2 FQNEAQ (reference sequence). In nucleotides, the CDR3 is TGTGCCAGCGGCGGGACAGTCTCTGGAAACACCATATATTTT. Protein: CASGGTVSGNTIYF.

The chain has TRBV11-2 and TRBJ2-7, with D maybe TRBD1 (5 bases). The CDR3 is 13 residues long. V was pared by 1 base and J by 12 bases, with 16 bases between. CDR1 and CDR2 from the germline V gene are SGHAT and FQNNGV. The CDR3 sequence: CASSLASQDKVYF. CDR3 sequence (DNA): TGTGCCAGCAGCTTAGCATCGCAGGACAAGGTGTACTTC. The full variable domain, rest sourced from reference TRBV11-2 and TRBJ2-7, is EAGVAQSPRYKIIEKRQSVAFWCNPISGHATLYWYQQILGQGPKLLIQFQNNGVVDDSQLPKDRFSAERLKGVDSTLKIQPAKLEDSAVYLCASSLASQDKVYFGPGTRLTVT.

V is TRBV7-2 and J is TRBJ1-1, with 8 nucleotides matching TRBD1. This CDR3 spans 15 amino acids. Per the germline V gene, CDR1 is SGHTA and CDR2 is FQGNSA. V shed 5 bases, J shed 4 bases, and the junction held 9 bases outside the gene matches. The CDR3 DNA reads TGTGCCAGCAGCCAGACAGGGGATCGAGGCACTGAAGCTTTCTTT. This gives the protein CASSQTGDRGTEAFF. Using reference TRBV7-2 and TRBJ1-1 for the parts outside the CDR3, the full variable domain is GAGVSQSPSNKVTEKGKDVELRCDPISGHTALYWYRQSLGQGLEFLIYFQGNSAPDKSGLPSDRFSAERTGGSVSTLTIQRTQQEDSAVYLCASSQTGDRGTEAFFGQGTRLTVV.

The chain combines TRBV29-1 with TRBJ2-3, with 7 positions matching TRBD1. The CDR3 length is 13 residues. Germline assignment: CDR1 SQVTM and CDR2 ANQGSEA. Trimming cost V 7 bases and J 6 bases; bases outside gene matches: 10. The CDR3 nucleotides are TGCAGCGCGTTTACAGGGGTCGGGGATACGCAGTATTTT. Protein: CSAFTGVGDTQYF.

J is TRBJ2-7 and V is TRBV2; 8 positions agree with TRBD2. CDR1 and CDR2 (germline): SNHLY, FYNNEI. Germline trimming cut 6 bases from V and 0 bases from J; bases unmatched to any gene: 7. The CDR3 loop spans 15 amino acids. CDR3 protein: CASRYTSGSSYEQYF. The CDR3 DNA follows: TGTGCCAGCAGATATACTAGCGGCAGCTCCTACGAGCAGTACTTC. The full variable domain, in which reference TRBV2 and TRBJ2-7 provide the parts outside the CDR3, is EPEVTQTPSHQVTQMGQEVILRCVPISNHLYFYWYRQILGQKVEFLVSFYNNEISEKSEIFDDQFSVERPDGSNFTLKIRSTKLEDSAMYFCASRYTSGSSYEQYFGPGTRLTVT.

The chain employs TRBV20-1 and TRBJ2-7; the match to TRBD1 covers 9 bases. The trim removed 6 bases at V and 4 bases at J, leaving 10 bases unmatched. The CDR3 sequence is 14 residues long. CDR1 and CDR2 (germline): DFQATT, SNEGSKA (reference sequence). CDR3 coding DNA: TGCAGTGCCACAGAACGGGACAGGGCGTACGAGCAGTACTTC. Amino acids: CSATERDRAYEQYF.

The chain recombines TRBV27 with TRBJ1-6; D possibly corresponds to TRBD1 (6 bases). The CDR3 totals 15 residues. Trimming left V 7 bases short and J 6 bases short, with 16 bases between. CDR1 and CDR2 from the germline V gene are MNHEY and SMNVEV (reference sequence). The CDR3 DNA reads as TGTGCCAGCAAGGACATCCAGGGGCCTAATTCACCCCTCCACTTT. Translation: CASKDIQGPNSPLHF.

The chain joins TRBV4-1 to TRBJ2-1, with 8 bases aligning to TRBD1. This CDR3 region has 16 residues. Germline V gives CDR1 MGHRA, CDR2 YSYEKL. V lost 4 bases and J lost 2; bases outside the gene matches: 7. This chain's CDR3 is CASSPFDRGPYNEQFF. The CDR3 nucleotides read TGCGCCAGCAGCCCCTTCGACAGGGGCCCCTACAATGAGCAGTTCTTC.

This chain joins TRBV29-1 and TRBJ2-5; a possible D gene is TRBD1 (5 bases). Trimming pared 7 bases from V and 0 bases from J, leaving 15 bases between. The CDR3 is 14 residues long. CDR1 and CDR2 from the germline V gene are SQVTM and ANQGSEA. DNA for the CDR3: TGCAGCGCTGACAGCTTCGAGTACCAAGAGACCCAGTACTTC. Protein: CSADSFEYQETQYF.

V and J are TRBV3-1 and TRBJ2-3; D unresolved. V shed 4 bases and J shed 2 bases, with 10 bases lying between them. CDR3 length: 14 amino acids. The germline V gene has CDR1 LGHDT and CDR2 YNNKEL (reference sequence). In DNA form, the CDR3 reads TGTGCCAGCAGCCTCCTGACCAACACAGATACGCAGTATTTT. Protein: CASSLLTNTDTQYF.

The chain is built from TRBV11-2 and TRBJ2-3; the D is unclear. The CDR3 consists of 14 residues. Looked up from germline, CDR1 is SGHAT and CDR2 is FQNNGV. Trimming removed 2 bases from V and 4 bases from J, with 10 bases in between. The chain's CDR3 is CASSLPVVADTQYF. The DNA of the CDR3 is TGTGCCAGCAGCTTACCCGTGGTGGCAGATACGCAGTATTTT.

The rearrangement joins TRBV23-1 to TRBJ1-1; D is unresolved. TRBV23-1 is assigned to the ORF class and has an uncertain function. V dropped 11 bases and J dropped 4 bases, with 11 bases sitting between them. The CDR3 is made up of 11 amino acids. CDR3 protein: CAAALSTEAFF. The CDR3 bases are TGCGCCGCCGCGTTGAGCACTGAAGCTTTCTTT.

V gene TRBV15 combines with J gene TRBJ1-5; TRBD1 matches 7 bases. The CDR3 sequence is 14 residues long. Losses at the gene ends were 3 bases for V and 3 bases for J; bases not matched to a gene: 2. CDR1 and CDR2 from the germline V gene are LNHNV and YYDKDF (reference sequence). CDR3 DNA: TGTGCCACCAGCAGGGGACAGCTCAATCAGCCCCAGCATTTT. Protein sequence: CATSRGQLNQPQHF.